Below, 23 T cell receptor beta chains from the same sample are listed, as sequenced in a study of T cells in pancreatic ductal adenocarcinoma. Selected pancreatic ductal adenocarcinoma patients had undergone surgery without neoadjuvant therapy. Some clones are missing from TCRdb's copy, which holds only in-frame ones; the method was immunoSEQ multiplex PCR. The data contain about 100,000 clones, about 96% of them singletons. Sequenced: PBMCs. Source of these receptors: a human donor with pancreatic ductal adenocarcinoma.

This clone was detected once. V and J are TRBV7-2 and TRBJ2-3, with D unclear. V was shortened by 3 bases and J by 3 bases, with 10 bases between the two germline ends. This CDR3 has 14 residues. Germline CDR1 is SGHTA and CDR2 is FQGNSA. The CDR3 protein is CASSFFVGTDTQYF. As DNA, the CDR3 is TGTGCCAGCAGCTTTTTTGTCGGTACAGATACGCAGTATTTT.

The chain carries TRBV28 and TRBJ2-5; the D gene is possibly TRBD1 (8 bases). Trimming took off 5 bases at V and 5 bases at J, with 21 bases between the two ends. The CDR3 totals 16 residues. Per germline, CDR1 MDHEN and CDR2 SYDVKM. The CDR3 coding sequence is TGTGCCAGCAGTACCAACAGGGGGGGGAAGAAGGAGACCCAGTACTTC. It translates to CASSTNRGGKKETQYF.

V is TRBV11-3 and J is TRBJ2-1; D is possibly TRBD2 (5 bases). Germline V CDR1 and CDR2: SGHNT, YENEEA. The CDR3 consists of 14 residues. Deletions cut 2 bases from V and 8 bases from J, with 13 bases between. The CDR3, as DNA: TGTGCCAGCAGCTTAACCGACGGACTGGATGAGCAGTTCTTC. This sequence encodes CASSLTDGLDEQFF.

CDR3 sequence reads: CASSQGLADIQETQYF. CDR3 bases: TGCGCCAGCAGCCAGGGACTAGCGGATATTCAAGAGACCCAGTACTTC. The chain uses TRBV5-1 and TRBJ2-5; 11 bases map to TRBD2. The V gene's germline CDR1 is SGHRS and CDR2 YFSETQ. The CDR3 has 16 amino acids. The V segment lost 4 bases and the J segment 2 bases; nucleotides outside the gene matches: 7.

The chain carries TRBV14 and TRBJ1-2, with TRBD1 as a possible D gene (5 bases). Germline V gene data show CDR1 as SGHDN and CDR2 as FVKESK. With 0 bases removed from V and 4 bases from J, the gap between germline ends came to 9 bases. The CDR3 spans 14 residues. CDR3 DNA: TGTGCCAGCAGCCAAGATGTAGGGGTCTATGGCTACACCTTC. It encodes CASSQDVGVYGYTF.

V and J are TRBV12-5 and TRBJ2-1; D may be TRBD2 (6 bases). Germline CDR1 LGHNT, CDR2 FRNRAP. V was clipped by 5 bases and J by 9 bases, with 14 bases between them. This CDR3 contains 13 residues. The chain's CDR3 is CASGPPTSTEQFF. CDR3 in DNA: TGTGCTAGTGGTCCTCCTACTAGCACTGAGCAGTTCTTC.

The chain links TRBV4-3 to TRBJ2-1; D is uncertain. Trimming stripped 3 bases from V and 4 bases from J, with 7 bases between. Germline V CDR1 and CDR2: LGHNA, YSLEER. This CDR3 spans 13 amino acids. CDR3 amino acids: CASSQTGYNEQFF. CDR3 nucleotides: TGCGCCAGCAGCCAGACTGGATACAATGAGCAGTTCTTC.

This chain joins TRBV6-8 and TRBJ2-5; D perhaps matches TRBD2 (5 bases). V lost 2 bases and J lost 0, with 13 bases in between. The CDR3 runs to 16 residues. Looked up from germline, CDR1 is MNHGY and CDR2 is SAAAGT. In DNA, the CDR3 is TGTGCCAGCAGTTACCCCCTTACTAGGTACCAAGAGACCCAGTACTTC. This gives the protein CASSYPLTRYQETQYF.

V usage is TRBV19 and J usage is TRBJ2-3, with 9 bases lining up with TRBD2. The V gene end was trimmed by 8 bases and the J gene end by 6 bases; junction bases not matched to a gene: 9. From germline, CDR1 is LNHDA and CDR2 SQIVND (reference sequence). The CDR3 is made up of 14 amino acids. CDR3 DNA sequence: TGTGCCAGTGCGATAGCGGGAGATGTTGATACGCAGTATTTT. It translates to CASAIAGDVDTQYF. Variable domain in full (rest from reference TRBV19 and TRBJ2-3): DGGITQSPKYLFRKEGQNVTLSCEQNLNHDAMYWYRQDPGQGLRLIYYSQIVNDFQKGDIAEGYSVSREKKESFPLTVTSAQKNPTAFYLCASAIAGDVDTQYFGPGTRLTVL.

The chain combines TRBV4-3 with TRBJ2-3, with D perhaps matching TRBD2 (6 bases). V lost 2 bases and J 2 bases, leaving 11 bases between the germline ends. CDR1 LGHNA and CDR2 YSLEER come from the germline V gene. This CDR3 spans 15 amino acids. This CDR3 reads CASSQPGAFTDTQYF. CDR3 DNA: TGCGCCAGCAGCCAACCGGGAGCTTTCACAGATACGCAGTATTTT.

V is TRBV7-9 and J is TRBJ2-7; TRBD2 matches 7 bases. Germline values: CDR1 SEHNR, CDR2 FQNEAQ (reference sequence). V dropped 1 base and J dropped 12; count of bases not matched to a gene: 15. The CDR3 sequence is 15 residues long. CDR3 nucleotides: TGTGCCAGCAGCTTAGTGGGGGGAGGGCCCCCCCGACGGTACTTC. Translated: CASSLVGGGPPRRYF. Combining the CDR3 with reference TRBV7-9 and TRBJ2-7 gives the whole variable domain DTGVSQNPRHKITKRGQNVTFRCDPISEHNRLYWYRQTLGQGPEFLTYFQNEAQLEKSRLLSDRFSAERPKGSFSTLEIQRTEQGDSAMYLCASSLVGGGPPRRYFGPGTRLTVT.

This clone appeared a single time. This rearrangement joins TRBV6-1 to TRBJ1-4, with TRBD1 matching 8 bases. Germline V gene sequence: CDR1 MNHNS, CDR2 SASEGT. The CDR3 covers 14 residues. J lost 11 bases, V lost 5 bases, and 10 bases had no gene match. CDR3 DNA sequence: TGTGCCAGCAGTCAGCGACAGGGGACGCGGAAACTGTTTTTT. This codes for CASSQRQGTRKLFF.

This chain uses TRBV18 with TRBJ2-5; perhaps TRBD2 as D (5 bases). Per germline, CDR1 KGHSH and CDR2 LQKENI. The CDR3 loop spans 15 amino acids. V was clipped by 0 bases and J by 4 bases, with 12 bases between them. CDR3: CASSPPPGVGETQYF. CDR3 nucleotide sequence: TGTGCCAGCTCACCACCCCCCGGGGTCGGAGAGACCCAGTACTTC.

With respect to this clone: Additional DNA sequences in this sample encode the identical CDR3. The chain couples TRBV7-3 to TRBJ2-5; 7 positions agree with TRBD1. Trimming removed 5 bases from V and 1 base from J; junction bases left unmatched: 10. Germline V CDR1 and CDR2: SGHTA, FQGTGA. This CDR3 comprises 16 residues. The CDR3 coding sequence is TGTGCCAGCAGCCTCTCCGGGGACAGCCGCCAAGAGACCCAGTACTTC. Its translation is CASSLSGDSRQETQYF.

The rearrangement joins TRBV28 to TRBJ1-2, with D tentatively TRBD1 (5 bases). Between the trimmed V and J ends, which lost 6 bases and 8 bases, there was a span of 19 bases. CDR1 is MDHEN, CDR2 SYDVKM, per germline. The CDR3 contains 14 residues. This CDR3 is CASSLGGGAGGYTF. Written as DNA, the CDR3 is TGTGCCAGCAGCCTAGGTGGTGGGGCAGGGGGCTACACCTTC.

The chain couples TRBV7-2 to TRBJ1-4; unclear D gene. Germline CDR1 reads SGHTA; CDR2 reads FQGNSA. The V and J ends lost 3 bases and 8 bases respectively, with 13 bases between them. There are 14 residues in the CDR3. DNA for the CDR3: TGTGCCAGCAGCTTTGGAGGCAGGCCCGAAAAACTGTTTTTT. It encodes CASSFGGRPEKLFF.

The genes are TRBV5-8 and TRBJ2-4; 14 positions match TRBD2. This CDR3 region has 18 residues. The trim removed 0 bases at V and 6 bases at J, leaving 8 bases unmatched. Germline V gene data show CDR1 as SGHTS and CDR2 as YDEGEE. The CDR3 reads CASSLDETSGRAGNIQYF. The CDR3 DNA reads TGTGCCAGCAGCTTGGACGAGACTAGCGGGAGGGCCGGAAACATTCAGTACTTC.

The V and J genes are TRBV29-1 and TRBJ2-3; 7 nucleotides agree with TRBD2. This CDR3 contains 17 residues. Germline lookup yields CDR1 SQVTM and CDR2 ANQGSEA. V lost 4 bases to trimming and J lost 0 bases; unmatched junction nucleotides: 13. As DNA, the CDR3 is TGCAGCGTTGTGTTTTCGAGCGGGGTCCCTAGCACAGATACGCAGTATTTT. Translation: CSVVFSSGVPSTDTQYF.

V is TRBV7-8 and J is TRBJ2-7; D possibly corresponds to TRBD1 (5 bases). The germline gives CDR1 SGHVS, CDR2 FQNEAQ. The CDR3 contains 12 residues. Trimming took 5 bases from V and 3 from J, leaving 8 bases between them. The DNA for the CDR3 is TGTGCCAGCAGCCGGCAGGGCTACGAGCAGTACTTC. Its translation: CASSRQGYEQYF. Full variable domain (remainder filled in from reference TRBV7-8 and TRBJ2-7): GAGVSQSPRYKVAKRGQDVALRCDPISGHVSLFWYQQALGQGPEFLTYFQNEAQLDKSGLPSDRFFAERPEGSVSTLKIQRTQQEDSAVYLCASSRQGYEQYFGPGTRLTVT.

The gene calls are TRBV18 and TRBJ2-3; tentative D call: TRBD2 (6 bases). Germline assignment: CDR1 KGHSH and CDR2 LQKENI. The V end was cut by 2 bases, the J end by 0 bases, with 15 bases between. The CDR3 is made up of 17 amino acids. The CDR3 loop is CASSPTPGSPSTDTQYF. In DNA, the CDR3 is TGTGCCAGCTCACCAACCCCCGGGAGTCCTAGCACAGATACGCAGTATTTT.

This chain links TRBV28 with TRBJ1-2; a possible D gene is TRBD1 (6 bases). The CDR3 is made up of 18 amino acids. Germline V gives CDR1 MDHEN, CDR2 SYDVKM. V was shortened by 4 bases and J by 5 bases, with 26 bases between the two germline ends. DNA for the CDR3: TGTGCCAGCAGTTCCTTAACAACAGGGATTCGGGTCCCTTATGGCTACACCTTC. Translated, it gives CASSSLTTGIRVPYGYTF.

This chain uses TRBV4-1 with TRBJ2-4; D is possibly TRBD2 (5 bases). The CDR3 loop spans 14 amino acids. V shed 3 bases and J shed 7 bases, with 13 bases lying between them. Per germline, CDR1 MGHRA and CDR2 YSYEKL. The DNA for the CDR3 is TGCGCCAGCAGCCATCTAATACTAGAGAACATTCAGTACTTC. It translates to CASSHLILENIQYF.

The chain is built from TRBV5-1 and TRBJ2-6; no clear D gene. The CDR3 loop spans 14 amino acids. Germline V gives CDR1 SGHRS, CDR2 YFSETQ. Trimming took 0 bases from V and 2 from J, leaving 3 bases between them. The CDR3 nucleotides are TGCGCCAGCAGCTTGGTAGCTGGGGCCAACGTCCTGACTTTC. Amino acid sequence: CASSLVAGANVLTF.